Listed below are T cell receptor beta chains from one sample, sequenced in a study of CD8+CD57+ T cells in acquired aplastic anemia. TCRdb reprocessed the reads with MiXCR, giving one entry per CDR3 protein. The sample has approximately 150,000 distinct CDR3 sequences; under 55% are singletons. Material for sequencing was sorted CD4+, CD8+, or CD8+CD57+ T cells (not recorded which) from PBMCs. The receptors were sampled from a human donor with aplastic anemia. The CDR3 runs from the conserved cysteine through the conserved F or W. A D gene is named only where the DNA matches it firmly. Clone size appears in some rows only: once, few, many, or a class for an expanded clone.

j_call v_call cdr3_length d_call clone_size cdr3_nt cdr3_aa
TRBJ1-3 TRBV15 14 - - TGTGCCACCAGCAGAGGGACAGTAGGAAACACCATATATTTT CATSRGTVGNTIYF
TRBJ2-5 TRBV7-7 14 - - TGTGCTAGCAGCCCCGGGCAGTTCCAAGAGACCCAGTACTTC CASSPGQFQETQYF
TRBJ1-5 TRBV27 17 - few TGTGCCAGCAGTTTATACGGGCCTGGGATGGACAATCAGCCCCAGCATTTT CASSLYGPGMDNQPQHF
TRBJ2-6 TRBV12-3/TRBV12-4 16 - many TGTGCCAGCAGTTTAGCGTTAGTCTCTGGGGCCAACGTCCTGACTTTC CASSLALVSGANVLTF
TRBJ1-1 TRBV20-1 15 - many TGCAGTGCTAGAGACCTGGGCCTAGTTGCCACTGAAGCTTTCTTT CSARDLGLVATEAFF
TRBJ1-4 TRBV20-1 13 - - TGCAGTGCTAGGTGGGTAATTAATGAAAAACTGTTTTTT CSARWVINEKLFF
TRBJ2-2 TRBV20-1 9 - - TGCAGTGCCCCTGGGGAGCTGTTTTTT CSAPGELFF
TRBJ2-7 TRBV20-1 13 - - TGCAGTGCGAGCGAACTGCCTTCCTACGAGCAGTACTTC CSASELPSYEQYF
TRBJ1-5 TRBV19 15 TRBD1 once TGTGCCAGTAGTATAAGGGCGACAGGGAATCAGCCCCAGCATTTT CASSIRATGNQPQHF
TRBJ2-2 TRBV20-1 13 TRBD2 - TGCAGTGTGGGGGGGAGTGGCACCGGGGAGCTGTTTTTT CSVGGSGTGELFF
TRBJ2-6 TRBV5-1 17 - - TGCGCCAGCAGCACGGGACAACTCTCTGGTGGGGCCAACGTCCTGACTTTC CASSTGQLSGGANVLTF
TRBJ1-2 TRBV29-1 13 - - TGCAGCGCCCCGGAGGGGCTAGACTATGGCTACACCTTC CSAPEGLDYGYTF
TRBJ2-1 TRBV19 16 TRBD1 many TGTGCCAGTAGTACGTCAGGGGGCGCCGCCTACAATGAGCAGTTCTTC CASSTSGGAAYNEQFF
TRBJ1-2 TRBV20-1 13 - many TGCAGTGCTAGGGAGGCTTCCCACTATGGCTACACCTTC CSAREASHYGYTF
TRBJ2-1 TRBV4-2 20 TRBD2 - TGTGCCAGCAGCCCCCCCTGGACTAGCGGGGGGGCAACGAGGGGGAATGAGCAGTTCTTC CASSPPWTSGGATRGNEQFF
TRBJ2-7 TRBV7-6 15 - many TGTGCCAGCAGCTTAGCGGCGGACACAACCTACGAGCAGTACTTC CASSLAADTTYEQYF
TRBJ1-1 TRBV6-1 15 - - TGTGCCAGCAGTGAACTCGGGATGAGGATCACTGAAGCTTTCTTT CASSELGMRITEAFF
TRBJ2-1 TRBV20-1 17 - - TGCAGTGCTAGAGATCTGTTCGGTTTGGGGGTGATCAATGAGCAGTTCTTC CSARDLFGLGVINEQFF
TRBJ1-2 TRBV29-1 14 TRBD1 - TGCAGCGTCCCCGAGGACAGGGTAAACTATGGCTACACCTTC CSVPEDRVNYGYTF
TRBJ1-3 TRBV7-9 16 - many TGTGCCAGCAGCTTAGCGCGTATAACTACTGGAAACACCATATATTTT CASSLARITTGNTIYF
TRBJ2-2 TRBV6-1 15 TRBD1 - TGTGCCAGCACCCAGACCGGGACAGGGGCCGGGGAGCTGTTTTTT CASTQTGTGAGELFF
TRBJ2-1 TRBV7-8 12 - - TGTGCCAGCAGCGGGGCCTACAATGAGCAGTTCTTC CASSGAYNEQFF
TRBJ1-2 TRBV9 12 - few TGTGCCAGCAGCTTAGCAGATTATGGCTACACCTTC CASSLADYGYTF
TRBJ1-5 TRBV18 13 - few TGTGCCAGCTCACCACGAAGCAATCAGCCCCAGCATTTT CASSPRSNQPQHF
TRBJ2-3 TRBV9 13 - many TGTGCCAGCAGCGTAGTCGAGACAGATACGCAGTATTTT CASSVVETDTQYF
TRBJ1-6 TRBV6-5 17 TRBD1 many TGTGCCAGCAGTTTCCTCCAGGGGGCGCTTCAGAATTCACCCCTCCACTTT CASSFLQGALQNSPLHF
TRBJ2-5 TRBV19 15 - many TGTGCCAGTAGTGCCTTCCTTGGGGGCGGGGAGACCCAGTACTTC CASSAFLGGGETQYF
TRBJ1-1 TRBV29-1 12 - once TGCAGCGGGACGGACAGAAACACTGAAGCTTTCTTT CSGTDRNTEAFF
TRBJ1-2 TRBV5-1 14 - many TGCGCCAGCGGGGAGACAGTAACTAACTATGGCTACACCTTC CASGETVTNYGYTF
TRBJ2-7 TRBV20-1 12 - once TGCAGTGCCGAGCCCAGGGTCAACGAGCAGTACTTC CSAEPRVNEQYF
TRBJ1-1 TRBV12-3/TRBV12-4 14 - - TGTGCCAGCAGTTTTACGGGGTCCACCACTGAAGCTTTCTTT CASSFTGSTTEAFF
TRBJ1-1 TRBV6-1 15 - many TGTGCCAGCAGGGGTCCGGGAGCAGCCAACACTGAAGCTTTCTTT CASRGPGAANTEAFF
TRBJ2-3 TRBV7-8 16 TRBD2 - TGTGCCAGCAGCTCTGGACTAGCGGCTAGCACAGATACGCAGTATTTT CASSSGLAASTDTQYF
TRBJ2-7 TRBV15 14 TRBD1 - TGTGCCACCAGCTGGGACAGGAATCTCTACGAGCAGTACTTC CATSWDRNLYEQYF
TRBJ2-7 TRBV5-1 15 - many TGCGCCAGCAGCCCTGGGGCCTTAGGGTCCTACGAGCAGTACTTC CASSPGALGSYEQYF
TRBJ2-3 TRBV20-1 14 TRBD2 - TGCAGTGCCACCAAACTAGCGGGTGCAGATACGCAGTATTTT CSATKLAGADTQYF
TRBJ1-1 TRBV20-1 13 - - TGCAGTGCTAGAGATTTCATGAGGACTGAAGCTTTCTTT CSARDFMRTEAFF
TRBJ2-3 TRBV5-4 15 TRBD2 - TGTGCCAGCAGCTTAAGCGGGGTTATTACAGATACGCAGTATTTT CASSLSGVITDTQYF
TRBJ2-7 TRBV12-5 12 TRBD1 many TGTGCTAGTGGTTTAGCAGGGGGCGAGCAGTACTTC CASGLAGGEQYF
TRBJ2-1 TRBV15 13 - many TGTGCCGCGCAAACCGGGATTGACAATGAGCAGTTCTTC CAAQTGIDNEQFF
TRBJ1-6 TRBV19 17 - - TGTGCCAGTAGTATAGCCGGACAGAGCTCCTATAATTCACCCCTCCACTTT CASSIAGQSSYNSPLHF
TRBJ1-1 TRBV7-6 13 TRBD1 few TGTGCCAGCAGCGTGGACAGGGGTTGGGTACCGGTCTTT CASSVDRGWVPVF
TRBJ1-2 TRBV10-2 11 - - TGCGCCATCCAGCGCAACTATGGCTACACCTTC CAIQRNYGYTF
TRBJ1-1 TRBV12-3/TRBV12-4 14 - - TGTGCCAGCAGTTACCATCAGGGTTGGTCTGAAGCTTTCTTT CASSYHQGWSEAFF
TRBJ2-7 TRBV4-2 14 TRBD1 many TGTGCCAGCAGCCAAGGACAGGGCACCTACGAGCAGTACTTC CASSQGQGTYEQYF